In its sample, the clone carrying this TCR beta chain was seen many times. Its antigen is still unknown. From genomic DNA, TCR beta CDR3 was amplified by two-round multiplex PCR. Round-one PCR had primers specific to each TRBV and TRBJ gene. TCRdb re-called the multiplex PCR reads through MiXCR, storing one row per CDR3 protein. This table holds about 12,000 distinct CDR3 sequences, about 51% found once. This sample was taken from a study of prognosis after radiotherapy for stage I lung cancer. Study-level findings and limits: Patients given stereotactic body radiation therapy showed fewer unique TCR clones afterward, median about 10,000 versus 6,900.

The sequencing here drew on PBMCs, taken before or after stereotactic body radiation therapy (not recorded which). The receptor was isolated from a donor over 45 with non-small cell lung cancer.

This CDR3 reads CASSVGGSGKETQYF. DNA for the CDR3: TGCGCCAGCAGCGTTGGTGGTAGCGGAAAAGAGACCCAGTACTTC. The chain combines TRBV5-1 with TRBJ2-5, with TRBD2 as a possible D gene (6 bases). This CDR3 has 15 residues. V gave up 4 bases and J gave up 3 bases, with 16 bases separating them. The V gene's germline CDR1 is SGHRS and CDR2 YFSETQ.